This entry lists 9 T cell receptor beta chains sequenced from one sample in a study of blood T cells in healthy people across ages. A sample-barcoded 5' primer and a J-beta primer mix were used in a second PCR of about 6 to 12 cycles. Each CDR3 protein is one row after TCRdb ran MiXCR on the 5' RACE reads. The sample gives roughly 1.7 million distinct CDR3 sequences, roughly 32% of which show up once; approximately 10% is in the top ten. The sequencing input was blood. The source of these receptors is a woman aged 25 to 45 in good health.

The V and J genes are TRBV7-9 and TRBJ1-1; maybe TRBD1 (5 bases). V lost 2 bases, J lost 0 bases, and 7 bases lay in between. This CDR3 region has 14 residues. In germline, CDR1 is SEHNR, CDR2 FQNEAQ (reference sequence). CDR3 bases: TGTGCCAGCAGCTTACCAGGGATGAACACTGAAGCTTTCTTT. It specifies CASSLPGMNTEAFF.

This clonotype was seen more than once but under ten times. V and J are TRBV20-1 and TRBJ2-6, with D possibly TRBD1 on 6 matching bases. The CDR3 is 15 residues long. Germline values: CDR1 DFQATT, CDR2 SNEGSKA (reference sequence). Trimming shortened V by 3 bases and J by 4 bases, and 13 bases separated the two germline ends. The CDR3 bases are TGCAGTGCTAGCCCCACAGGGACCGGGGCCAACGTCCTGACTTTC. This sequence encodes CSASPTGTGANVLTF.

This sequence joins TRBV3-1 and TRBJ1-6; TRBD1 agrees at 9 bases. Germline CDR1 LGHDT, CDR2 YNNKEL (reference sequence). The CDR3 is made up of 15 amino acids. V gave up 0 bases and J gave up 8 bases; unmatched junction bases: 2. CDR3 amino acids: CASSQDWDRDSPLHF. The CDR3 DNA reads as TGTGCCAGCAGCCAAGACTGGGACAGGGATTCACCCCTCCACTTT.

CDR3 sequence: CASSDNGDRGSYEQYF. The CDR3 DNA sequence: TGTGCCAGCAGTGATAATGGGGACAGGGGCAGCTACGAGCAGTACTTC. The chain is built from TRBV2 and TRBJ2-7; 10 nucleotides match TRBD1. CDR3 length equals 16 residues. Germline V CDR1 and CDR2: SNHLY, FYNNEI. Trimming removed 3 bases from V and 3 bases from J; junction bases left unmatched: 8.

Comment on this clonotype: This may be a read error: a much more frequent sequence differs by one nucleotide. The rearrangement links TRBV29-1 to TRBJ2-3; perhaps D is TRBD1 or TRBD2 (6 bases each). The CDR3 loop spans 15 amino acids. The ends were cut back, 8 bases at V and 4 bases at J, with 22 bases in the middle. Per germline, CDR1 SQVTM and CDR2 ANQGSEA. In DNA form, the CDR3 reads TGCAGCCCAAAAGGGGACAAGGAGGGGGCAGATACGCAGTATTTT. As protein: CSPKGDKEGADTQYF.

The rearrangement links TRBV29-1 to TRBJ2-7; TRBD1 matches 10 bases. The trim removed 4 bases at V and 4 bases at J, leaving 7 bases unmatched. This CDR3 is 14 amino acids long. Germline lookup yields CDR1 SQVTM and CDR2 ANQGSEA. The CDR3 spells CSVAGTGDIYEQYF. CDR3 DNA sequence: TGCAGCGTTGCCGGGACAGGGGATATTTACGAGCAGTACTTC.

This chain joins TRBV2 and TRBJ2-1; 10 bases align to TRBD2. This CDR3 has 15 residues. CDR1 is SNHLY and CDR2 is FYNNEI in the germline V gene. V was pared by 4 bases and J by 7 bases, with 7 bases of the junction left unmatched. The chain's CDR3 is CASSAEAGGRNEQFF. Written as DNA, the CDR3 is TGTGCCAGCAGTGCAGAAGCGGGAGGGCGGAATGAGCAGTTCTTC.

The V call is TRBV12-3 or TRBV12-4, the J call TRBJ2-7; D perhaps matches TRBD2 (6 bases). The V and J ends lost 5 bases and 7 bases respectively, with 21 bases between them. This CDR3 contains 15 residues. The CDR3 protein is CASSLGGYSYNEQYF. The CDR3 bases are TGTGCCAGCAGTCTGGGAGGCTACTCCTACAATGAGCAGTACTTC.

The chain recombines TRBV20-1 with TRBJ1-1; D is unresolved. V was shortened by 1 base and J by 1 base, with 7 bases between the two germline ends. The CDR3 is made up of 13 amino acids. CDR1 DFQATT and CDR2 SNEGSKA come from the germline V gene (reference sequence). This CDR3 is CSARVQPNTEAFF. In DNA, the CDR3 is TGCAGTGCTAGAGTACAGCCGAACACTGAAGCTTTCTTT.